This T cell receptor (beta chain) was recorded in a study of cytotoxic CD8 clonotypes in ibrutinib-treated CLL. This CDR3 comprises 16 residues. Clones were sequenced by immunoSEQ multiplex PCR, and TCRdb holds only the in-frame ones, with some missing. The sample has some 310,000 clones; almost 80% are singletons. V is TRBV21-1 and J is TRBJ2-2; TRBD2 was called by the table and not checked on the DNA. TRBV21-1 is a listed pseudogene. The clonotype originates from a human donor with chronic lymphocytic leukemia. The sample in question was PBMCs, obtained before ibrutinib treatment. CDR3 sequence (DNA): TGTGCCAGCAGGATAACTAGCGGGAGTGACACCGGGGAGCTGTTTTTT. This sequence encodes CASRITSGSDTGELFF.